This T cell receptor (beta chain) was documented in a study of T cell responses to AZD1222 COVID-19 vaccine. Study at large: The study pooled second doses at about 4 or about 12 weeks.

Profiling relied on immunoSEQ multiplex PCR, and the TCRdb table lists in-frame clones only, not all of them. Of 95,000 to 130,000 clones listed, over 75% are singletons. This clone was detected only a few times. Germline V CDR1 and CDR2: MNHEY, SMNVEV (reference sequence). The V and J ends lost 5 bases and 1 base, in that order; junction bases with no gene match: 6. The CDR3 has 16 amino acids. The receptor's source is an adult in good health. The specimen was peripheral blood, collected on day 0 of AZD1222 vaccination. This chain links TRBV27 with TRBJ1-5; TRBD1 aligns across 9 bases. DNA of the CDR3: TGTGCCAGCAGTATCCTCGGGACAGGGAGCAATCAGCCCCAGCATTTT. It yields the protein CASSILGTGSNQPQHF.